This T cell receptor (beta chain) came from a study of blood T cell repertoires in COVID-19. Looking at the study overall: The United States, Italy and Spain were the sources of the acute and convalescent COVID-19 samples. Sample material is recorded as cDNA or gDNA derived from T cells, B-cell-depleted T cells, or PBMCs.

In the authors' workflow: Estimation of nucleated cell counts was performed using reference gene primer amplification. Only in-frame clones appear in the TCRdb table, and some are missing; sequencing was by immunoSEQ multiplex PCR. That table supplies the V and J calls and clone size; D and trimming were determined from the DNA. This sample has fewer than 150,000 clones, with about 87% found just once. Looked up from germline, CDR1 is SGHRS and CDR2 is YFSETQ. The length of the CDR3 is 15 residues. V was cut by 4 bases and J by 0 bases, with 11 bases left in between. The source is a woman in her fifties or sixties with acute or convalescent COVID-19. The chain carries TRBV5-1 and TRBJ1-3; tentatively, D is TRBD1 (6 bases). Sequenced: peripheral blood. The CDR3 region has the DNA TGCGCCAGCAGCCCGGACAGTTACTCTGGAAACACCATATATTTT. This translates into CASSPDSYSGNTIYF.